The 13 T cell receptor beta chains below all came from one sample that was sequenced in a study of siplizumab effects on memory and regulatory T cells. Here immunoSEQ multiplex PCR was the method, and the copy in TCRdb shows in-frame clones only, minus some. The data contain over 100,000 clones, roughly 92% of them singletons. Specimen: CD4+ T cells sorted from blood. These receptors were collected from a human donor in good health.

Concerning this clone itself: The same CDR3 also results from other DNA sequences found in this sample. The chain couples TRBV27 to TRBJ2-6, with D uncertain. V was shortened by 6 bases and J by 0 bases, with 0 bases between the two germline ends. The CDR3 runs to 12 residues. CDR1 and CDR2 from the germline V gene are MNHEY and SMNVEV (reference sequence). CDR3 nucleotides: TGTGCCAGCAGCTCTGGGGCCAACGTCCTGACTTTC. Encoded protein: CASSSGANVLTF. Looking up the rest from reference TRBV27 and TRBJ2-6 gives the full variable domain: EAQVTQNPRYLITVTGKKLTVTCSQNMNHEYMSWYRQDPGLGLRQIYYSMNVEVTDKGDVPEGYKVSRKEKRNFPLILESPSPNQTSLYFCASSSGANVLTFGAGSRLTVL.

The chain joins TRBV29-1 to TRBJ2-5; 7 positions agree with TRBD1. The CDR3 length is 13 residues. Looked up from germline, CDR1 is SQVTM and CDR2 is ANQGSEA. Trimming cost V 6 bases and J 5 bases; bases outside gene matches: 9. CDR3 region: CSVDRTGGETQYF. The CDR3 DNA sequence: TGCAGCGTCGACCGGACAGGCGGGGAGACCCAGTACTTC.

This clone was observed a single time. This sample also contains other DNA sequences that code for the same CDR3. This chain connects TRBV5-1 to TRBJ1-2; unclear D gene. The V end lost 0 bases, the J end lost 4 bases, and 4 bases lay between the germline ends. CDR3 length: 12 residues. Germline CDR1 SGHRS, CDR2 YFSETQ. CDR3: CASSLDGYGYTF. The CDR3 DNA sequence: TGCGCCAGCAGCTTGGACGGCTATGGCTACACCTTC.

This sequence joins TRBV28 and TRBJ2-1; 11 bases are a match to TRBD2. V shed 7 bases and J 8 bases; nucleotides not matched to a gene: 13. The CDR3 is 16 amino acids. The germline V gene has CDR1 MDHEN and CDR2 SYDVKM. This CDR3 is CASTIAGGPGLYEQFF. The DNA of the CDR3 is TGTGCCAGCACCATAGCGGGAGGGCCGGGTTTATATGAGCAGTTCTTC.

The chain recombines TRBV30 with TRBJ1-3; TRBD1 might be the D (5 bases). V shed 3 bases and J shed 0 bases, with 15 bases lying between them. The CDR3 contains 16 residues. In germline, CDR1 is GTSNPN, CDR2 SVGIG (reference sequence). The CDR3, as DNA: TGTGCCTGGAGCGGGTGGACAACGAGCTCTGGAAACACCATATATTTT. Amino acids: CAWSGWTTSSGNTIYF.

This chain connects TRBV28 to TRBJ1-1; TRBD1 matches at 9 bases. This CDR3 contains 17 residues. The trim removed 6 bases at V and 5 bases at J, leaving 16 bases unmatched. In germline, CDR1 is MDHEN, CDR2 SYDVKM. CDR3: CASSRTGAQTRWTEAFF. As DNA, the CDR3 is TGTGCCAGCAGCCGGACAGGGGCCCAGACTCGGTGGACTGAAGCTTTCTTT.

This clone was counted between two and nine times. The gene calls are TRBV30 and TRBJ1-1; no clear D. The CDR3 is 11 residues long. V was trimmed by 5 bases and J by 1 base, leaving 5 bases between them. Germline V gene lookup returns CDR1 GTSNPN and CDR2 SVGIG (reference sequence). The CDR3 sequence: CAWSRNTEAFF. The DNA for the CDR3 is TGTGCCTGGTCGAGGAACACTGAAGCTTTCTTT.

This chain connects TRBV7-9 to TRBJ1-1; TRBD1 matches at 10 bases. The V segment lost 3 bases and the J segment 6 bases; nucleotides outside the gene matches: 7. Germline CDR1 is SEHNR and CDR2 is FQNEAQ (reference sequence). The CDR3 is 15 residues long. DNA for the CDR3: TGTGCCAGCAGCTTGTTCGGACAGGGGGACTCTGAAGCTTTCTTT. This translates into CASSLFGQGDSEAFF.

The J gene is TRBJ1-4, the V gene TRBV15; 8 bases align to TRBD1. After removal of 1 base from V and 8 bases from J, the junction contained 6 bases not matched to a gene. The CDR3 is 15 residues long. CDR1 and CDR2 (germline): LNHNV, YYDKDF (reference sequence). CDR3 sequence (DNA): TGTGCCACCAGCAGAGTGGGGACAGGTCGCGAAAAACTGTTTTTT. Encoded protein: CATSRVGTGREKLFF.

This clone was recorded at least ten times. This chain connects TRBV6-4 to TRBJ1-1; 7 positions match TRBD1. V lost 6 bases to trimming and J lost 3 bases; unmatched junction nucleotides: 10. CDR1 is MRHNA and CDR2 is SNTAGT in the germline V gene. The CDR3 contains 15 residues. The CDR3 is CASRNTNRGYTEAFF. The DNA for the CDR3 is TGTGCCAGCAGGAACACAAACAGGGGATACACTGAAGCTTTCTTT.

V is TRBV11-2 and J is TRBJ1-5; D is undetermined. The V gene lost 1 base and the J gene lost 3 bases, with 10 bases spanning the gap. There are 15 residues in the CDR3. Germline V gene data show CDR1 as SGHAT and CDR2 as FQNNGV. CDR3 sequence reads: CASSLAGSSNQPQHF. The CDR3 DNA sequence: TGTGCCAGCAGCTTAGCGGGATCTTCCAATCAGCCCCAGCATTTT.

The chain uses TRBV10-3 and TRBJ1-1, with TRBD1 matching 9 bases. Germline CDR1 and CDR2: ENHRY and SYGVKD. The V and J ends lost 10 bases and 7 bases, in that order; junction bases with no gene match: 10. This CDR3 contains 13 residues. The CDR3 DNA is TGTGCCACCCGCCGGACAGGGGAGGGTGAAGCTTTCTTT. Protein sequence: CATRRTGEGEAFF.

The rearrangement uses TRBV6-5 and TRBJ1-5; D uncertain. Germline assignment: CDR1 MNHEY and CDR2 SVGAGI. The CDR3 consists of 14 residues. Trimming took 6 bases from V and 0 from J, leaving 9 bases between them. CDR3 loop: CASRGKNSNQPQHF. The CDR3 nucleotides are TGTGCCAGCAGGGGTAAAAATAGCAATCAGCCCCAGCATTTT.